The following is a T cell receptor beta chain sequence with its context. Antigen specificity is unknown. In the PCR, 60 Vbeta and 13 Jbeta primers were used. The protocol was immunoSEQ multiplex PCR, while the TCRdb copy is restricted to in-frame clones and leaves out a portion. The repertoire includes 85,000 to 130,000 clones, roughly 80% of them detected once, and 3% to 4.5% sits in the top ten. The data derive from a study of cytomegalovirus exposure and HLA in healthy donors. Study results and limitations: A later analysis, which compared TCR beta chains of equal frequency, found the HLA-associated ones more clonally expanded. TCR beta sequences reportedly predicted the HLA-A and HLA-B alleles of most subjects accurately.

V was pared by 4 bases and J by 7 bases, with 14 bases between. CDR1 is SGDLS and CDR2 is YYNGEE in the germline V gene. The CDR3 spans 13 residues. The specimen sequenced was PBMCs. This clonotype originated in a man aged 60-69 years in good health and CMV-seronegative. The gene calls are TRBV9 and TRBJ1-2; D gene uncertain. DNA of the CDR3: TGTGCCAGCAGCCCTCGGGAGTATAGTGGCTACACCTTC. The encoded protein is CASSPREYSGYTF. The entire variable domain, with the rest obtained from reference TRBV9 and TRBJ1-2, is as follows: DSGVTQTPKHLITATGQRVTLRCSPRSGDLSVYWYQQSLDQGLQFLIQYYNGEERAKGNILERFSAQQFPDLHSELNLSSLELGDSALYFCASSPREYSGYTFGSGTRLTVV.